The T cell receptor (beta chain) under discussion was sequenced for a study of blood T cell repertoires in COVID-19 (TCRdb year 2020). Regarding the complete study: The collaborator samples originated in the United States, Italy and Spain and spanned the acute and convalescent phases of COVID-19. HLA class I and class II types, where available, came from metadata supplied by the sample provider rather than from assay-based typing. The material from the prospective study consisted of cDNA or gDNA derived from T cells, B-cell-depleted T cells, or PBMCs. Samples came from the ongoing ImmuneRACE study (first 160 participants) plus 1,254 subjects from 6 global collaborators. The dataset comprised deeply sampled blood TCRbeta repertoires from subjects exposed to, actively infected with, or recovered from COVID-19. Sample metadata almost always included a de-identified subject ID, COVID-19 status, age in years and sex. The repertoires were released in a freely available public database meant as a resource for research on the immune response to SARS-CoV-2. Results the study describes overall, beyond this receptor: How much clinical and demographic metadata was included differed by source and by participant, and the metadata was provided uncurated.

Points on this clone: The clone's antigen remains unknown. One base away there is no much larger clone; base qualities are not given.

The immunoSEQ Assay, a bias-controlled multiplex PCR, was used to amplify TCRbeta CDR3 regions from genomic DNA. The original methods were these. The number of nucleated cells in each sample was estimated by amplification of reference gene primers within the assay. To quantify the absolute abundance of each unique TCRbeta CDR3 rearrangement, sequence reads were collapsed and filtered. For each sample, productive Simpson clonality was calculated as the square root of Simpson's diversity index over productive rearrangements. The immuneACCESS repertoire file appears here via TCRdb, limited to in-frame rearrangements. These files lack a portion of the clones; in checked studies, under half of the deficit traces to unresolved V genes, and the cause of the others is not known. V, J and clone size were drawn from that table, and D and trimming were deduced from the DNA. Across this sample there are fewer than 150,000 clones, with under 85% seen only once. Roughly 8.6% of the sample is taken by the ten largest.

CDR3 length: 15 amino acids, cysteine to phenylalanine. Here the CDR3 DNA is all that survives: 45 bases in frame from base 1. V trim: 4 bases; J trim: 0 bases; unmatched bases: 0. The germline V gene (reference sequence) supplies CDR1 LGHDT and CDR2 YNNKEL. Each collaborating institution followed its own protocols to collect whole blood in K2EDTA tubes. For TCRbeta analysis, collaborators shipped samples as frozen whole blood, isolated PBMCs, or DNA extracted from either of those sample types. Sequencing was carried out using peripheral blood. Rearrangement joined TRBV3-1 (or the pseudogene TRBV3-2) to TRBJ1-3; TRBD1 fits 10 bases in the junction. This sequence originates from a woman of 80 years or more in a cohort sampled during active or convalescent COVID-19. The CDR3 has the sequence CASSRTGGSGNTIYF. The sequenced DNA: TGTGCCAGCAGCCGGACAGGGGGCTCTGGAAACACCATATATTTT.